This TCR beta chain was obtained from a study of monozygotic twins with inflammatory bowel disease. Whole-study results and caveats: Added variability in patient repertoires may stem from differing immunosuppressive treatments.

Blood (under 2.6 ml) was collected from every donor individually. Whole-blood total RNA was extracted without T cell sorting. The quantity of total RNA per TCR library was 3500 ng. Reanalyzing the 5' RACE reads, TCRdb keeps one entry per CDR3 protein, without DNA. This sample contains more than 85,000 distinct CDR3 sequences. Germline CDR1 and CDR2: LGHNA and YNFKEQ. This CDR3 is built from 15 residues. A word on this clonotype: Its antigen is unknown.

This chain links TRBV4-2 with TRBJ2-2; the TRBD2 assignment by TCRdb is unverifiable without DNA. The TCR sequence derives from a human donor with ulcerative colitis or Crohn's disease, or a healthy co-twin of an affected twin (not recorded which). Sequenced sample: blood. The CDR3 reads CASSLWTSGGGELFF.